These 30 T cell receptor beta chains were all obtained from the same sample, sequenced in a study of blood T cell repertoires in COVID-19. The table came from immunoSEQ multiplex PCR; TCRdb's copy has only in-frame clones and leaves some out. The repertoire consists of approximately 230,000 clones, with roughly 85% occurring once and the leading ten covering 3%. The sample taken for sequencing was peripheral blood. The receptors were gathered from a young man with active or convalescent COVID-19.

This clone was counted only a few times. The chain has TRBV4-1 and TRBJ2-7, with a weak D call TRBD2 (7 bases). CDR1 is MGHRA, CDR2 YSYEKL, per germline. There are 14 residues in the CDR3. V dropped 4 bases and J dropped 6 bases, with 16 bases sitting between them. The chain's CDR3 is CASSPLGGGREQYF. CDR3 coding DNA: TGCGCCAGCAGCCCGTTGGGGGGGGGCCGCGAGCAGTACTTC.

This clone was counted between two and nine times. J is TRBJ1-2 and V is TRBV27, with 10 bases identical to TRBD1. The V and J ends lost 4 bases and 9 bases, in that order; junction bases with no gene match: 8. Germline CDR1 MNHEY, CDR2 SMNVEV (reference sequence). This CDR3 comprises 14 residues. Here the CDR3 reads CASSSRGTGARYTF. The CDR3 DNA sequence: TGTGCCAGCAGTTCACGCGGGACAGGGGCGCGCTACACCTTC.

V gene TRBV30 combines with J gene TRBJ1-2; D possibly corresponds to TRBD1 (5 bases). Germline CDR1 and CDR2: GTSNPN and SVGIG (reference sequence). This CDR3 has 14 residues. The V end lost 0 bases, the J end lost 6 bases, and 14 bases lay between the germline ends. CDR3 protein: CAWSVGQGVHGYTF. In nucleotides, the CDR3 is TGTGCCTGGAGTGTCGGGCAGGGTGTACATGGCTACACCTTC.

The chain employs TRBV6-2 or TRBV6-3 and TRBJ2-7, with 10 bases fitting TRBD2. The V and J ends lost 5 bases and 2 bases, in that order; junction bases with no gene match: 0. The CDR3 sequence is 13 residues long. From germline, CDR1 is MNHEY and CDR2 SVGEGT. DNA for the CDR3: TGTGCCAGCAGTCTAGCGGGAGCCTACGAGCAGTACTTC. It is translated as CASSLAGAYEQYF.

This clone was seen a handful of times. This chain connects TRBV18 to TRBJ1-1; TRBD1 aligns across 7 bases. The CDR3 totals 15 residues. The ends lost 2 bases at V and 12 bases at J; junction bases unmatched: 15. Germline V gene lookup returns CDR1 KGHSH and CDR2 LQKENI. For the CDR3, the DNA is TGTGCCAGCTCACCATCCTCAAACTTACAGGGGAGAACTTTCTTT. Translated, it gives CASSPSSNLQGRTFF.

The rearrangement links TRBV18 to TRBJ1-6; TRBD1 matches at 9 bases. Per germline, CDR1 KGHSH and CDR2 LQKENI. This CDR3 is 13 amino acids long. After removal of 5 bases from V and 11 bases from J, the junction contained 4 bases not matched to a gene. CDR3 bases: TGTGCCAGCTCAACAGACAGGGGGGCACCCCTCCACTTT. Encoded protein: CASSTDRGAPLHF. Drawing the rest from reference TRBV18 and TRBJ1-6, the complete variable domain is NAGVMQNPRHLVRRRGQEARLRCSPMKGHSHVYWYRQLPEEGLKFMVYLQKENIIDESGMPKERFSAEFPKEGPSILRIQQVVRGDSAAYFCASSTDRGAPLHFGNGTRLTVT.

The chain links TRBV7-2 to TRBJ2-7; TRBD2 matches at 13 bases. Trimming took 2 bases from V and 2 from J; bases not matched to a gene: 6. The length of the CDR3 is 17 residues. Germline CDR1 reads SGHTA; CDR2 reads FQGNSA. The CDR3 nucleotides read TGTGCCAGCAGCTTAAAGTCCGGGACTAGCGGGGCCTACGAGCAGTACTTC. Amino acid sequence: CASSLKSGTSGAYEQYF.

This chain connects TRBV19 to TRBJ2-3; 8 bases line up with TRBD1. The CDR3 has 16 amino acids. Germline CDR1 reads LNHDA; CDR2 reads SQIVND (reference sequence). Losses at the gene ends were 1 base for V and 4 bases for J; bases not matched to a gene: 7. CDR3 nucleotide sequence: TGTGCCAGTAGTATAGCCGGCAGGGGGCGATCAGATACGCAGTATTTT. It codes for CASSIAGRGRSDTQYF. Full variable domain (outside the CDR3, taken from reference TRBV19 and TRBJ2-3): DGGITQSPKYLFRKEGQNVTLSCEQNLNHDAMYWYRQDPGQGLRLIYYSQIVNDFQKGDIAEGYSVSREKKESFPLTVTSAQKNPTAFYLCASSIAGRGRSDTQYFGPGTRLTVL.

The rearrangement links TRBV6-1 to TRBJ1-5; D is possibly TRBD1 (6 bases). Germline V lookup: CDR1 MNHNS, CDR2 SASEGT. Trimming cost V 4 bases and J 1 base, with 26 bases left between them. This CDR3 is built from 20 residues. The CDR3 DNA is TGTGCCAGCAGTGCCCCCGTACAGGGAGGGGGGAGCTTAAGCAATCAGCCCCAGCATTTT. It specifies CASSAPVQGGGSLSNQPQHF.

The chain recombines TRBV28 with TRBJ1-1; D uncertain. The V end lost 8 bases, the J end lost 0 bases, and 13 bases lay between the germline ends. The CDR3 is 14 residues long. Germline CDR1 MDHEN, CDR2 SYDVKM. CDR3 amino acids: CASAAGAMNTEAFF. In nucleotides, the CDR3 is TGTGCCAGCGCAGCGGGCGCCATGAACACTGAAGCTTTCTTT.

V is TRBV7-3 and J is TRBJ2-2, with 8 bases matching TRBD1. Germline V gene sequence: CDR1 SGHTA, CDR2 FQGTGA. The CDR3 is 17 residues long. Germline trimming cut 5 bases from V and 6 bases from J; bases unmatched to any gene: 14. This chain's CDR3 is CASSPTGQGGASGELFF. For the CDR3, the DNA is TGTGCCAGCAGCCCGACCGGACAGGGAGGTGCTTCCGGGGAGCTGTTTTTT.

This rearrangement joins TRBV13 to TRBJ2-4; a possible D gene is TRBD1 (5 bases). The CDR3 consists of 14 residues. Germline CDR1 reads PRHDT; CDR2 reads FYEKMQ (reference sequence). V was trimmed by 5 bases and J by 3 bases, leaving 11 bases between them. The CDR3 region has the DNA TGTGCCAGCAGCCCGCAGGGTGACAAAAACATTCAGTACTTC. Translation: CASSPQGDKNIQYF.

This rearrangement joins TRBV18 to TRBJ1-1; 9 nucleotides align to TRBD1. The CDR3 extends over 16 amino acids. Per the germline V gene, CDR1 is KGHSH and CDR2 is LQKENI. The ends lost 1 base at V and 0 bases at J; junction bases unmatched: 3. In DNA, the CDR3 is TGTGCCAGCTCACCACGGGACAGGGTCATGAACACTGAAGCTTTCTTT. Its protein is CASSPRDRVMNTEAFF.

The chain links TRBV24-1 to TRBJ2-2; 7 bases fit TRBD1. After removal of 3 bases from V and 0 bases from J, the junction contained 3 bases not matched to a gene. Germline V gene data show CDR1 as KGHDR and CDR2 as SFDVKD. The CDR3 totals 16 residues. The CDR3 reads CATSDHQGANTGELFF. The CDR3 DNA reads TGTGCCACCAGTGATCACCAGGGGGCGAACACCGGGGAGCTGTTTTTT.

The chain employs TRBV19 and TRBJ1-2; D remains ambiguous. Per the germline V gene, CDR1 is LNHDA and CDR2 is SQIVND (reference sequence). CDR3 size: 14 residues. V dropped 2 bases and J dropped 6 bases, with 13 bases sitting between them. The CDR3 nucleotides read TGTGCCAGTAGTATATACATAATGAAAGATGGCTACACCTTC. Its protein product is CASSIYIMKDGYTF. Looking up the rest from reference TRBV19 and TRBJ1-2 gives the full variable domain: DGGITQSPKYLFRKEGQNVTLSCEQNLNHDAMYWYRQDPGQGLRLIYYSQIVNDFQKGDIAEGYSVSREKKESFPLTVTSAQKNPTAFYLCASSIYIMKDGYTFGSGTRLTVV.

This clone was seen just once. The chain has TRBV28 and TRBJ2-4, with 8 bases identical to TRBD1. Germline V lookup: CDR1 MDHEN, CDR2 SYDVKM. The CDR3 contains 19 residues. Trimming removed 7 bases from V and 3 bases from J; junction bases left unmatched: 20. The CDR3 reads CASIPSGQGLDWDKNIQYF. The CDR3, as DNA: TGTGCCAGCATACCCTCCGGACAGGGCTTGGACTGGGACAAAAACATTCAGTACTTC.

The chain links TRBV5-4 to TRBJ1-1; maybe TRBD1 (5 bases). Per the germline V gene, CDR1 is SGHNT and CDR2 is YYREEE (reference sequence). This CDR3 is built from 13 residues. V was clipped by 1 base and J by 3 bases, with 7 bases between them. CDR3 nucleotides: TGTGCCAGCAGCTTGTGGGGGGACACTGAAGCTTTCTTT. Protein product: CASSLWGDTEAFF.

This rearrangement joins TRBV6-6 to TRBJ1-1; D remains unclear. This CDR3 spans 17 amino acids. Trimming took 5 bases from V and 0 from J, leaving 19 bases between them. Germline CDR1 and CDR2: MNHNY and SVGAGI (reference sequence). In nucleotides, the CDR3 is TGTGCCAGCAGTCCCCGCGGGTGGCAGCCTCTGAACACTGAAGCTTTCTTT. It specifies CASSPRGWQPLNTEAFF.

The chain carries TRBV5-6 and TRBJ2-1, with D maybe TRBD2 (6 bases). Between the trimmed V and J ends, which lost 4 bases and 8 bases, there was a span of 13 bases. Looked up from germline, CDR1 is SGHDT and CDR2 is YYEEEE. CDR3 length: 13 residues. CDR3 nucleotide sequence: TGTGCCAGCAGCCCGGGGCGGGGCGATGAGCAGTTCTTC. It codes for CASSPGRGDEQFF.

DNA for the CDR3: TGCGCCAGCAGCCAGGCTCGGGGAGCTCACCAAGAGACCCAGTACTTC. This encodes CASSQARGAHQETQYF. The chain employs TRBV4-3 and TRBJ2-5, with a weak D call TRBD2 (5 bases). Trimming removed 3 bases from V and 0 bases from J, with 14 bases in between. The CDR3 extends over 16 amino acids. Germline V gives CDR1 LGHNA, CDR2 YSLEER.

This chain links TRBV27 with TRBJ2-5; 9 bases are a match to TRBD2. Germline values: CDR1 MNHEY, CDR2 SMNVEV (reference sequence). Trimming took 5 bases from V and 6 from J; bases not matched to a gene: 13. The CDR3 consists of 16 residues. Here the CDR3 DNA reads TGTGCCAGCAGTCCCCTCGAAGCGGGGGGCCCACAGACCCAGTACTTC. It yields the protein CASSPLEAGGPQTQYF.

The V gene is TRBV3-1 (or the pseudogene TRBV3-2), the J gene TRBJ1-1; the D gene is possibly TRBD1 (5 bases). This CDR3 region has 13 residues. Germline CDR1 reads LGHDT; CDR2 reads YNNKEL (reference sequence). V shed 2 bases and J shed 4 bases, with 8 bases lying between them. This chain's CDR3 is CASSQQDTTEAFF. The CDR3 DNA sequence: TGTGCCAGCAGCCAACAGGACACCACTGAAGCTTTCTTT.

V is TRBV9 and J is TRBJ2-1, with TRBD2 matching over 7 bases. V was clipped by 3 bases and J by 10 bases; unmatched bases: 16. CDR1 is SGDLS and CDR2 is YYNGEE in the germline V gene. CDR3 length: 16 amino acids. Here the CDR3 DNA reads TGTGCCAGCAGCGCCACCTCCGGGACTAAGGTGGTCGAGCAGTTCTTC. It is translated as CASSATSGTKVVEQFF.

This sequence joins TRBV13 and TRBJ2-1; 7 nucleotides match TRBD2. Germline CDR1 PRHDT, CDR2 FYEKMQ (reference sequence). J gave up 9 bases and V 2 bases, and 10 bases lay outside the gene matches. The CDR3 is 15 amino acids. The CDR3 loop reads CASSLFRGDAGEQFF. The CDR3 DNA reads TGTGCCAGCAGCTTATTTCGGGGGGATGCGGGTGAGCAGTTCTTC.

CDR3 in amino acids: CAISESPGGNSGNTIYF. The CDR3 region has the DNA TGTGCCATCAGTGAGTCACCAGGGGGGAACTCTGGAAACACCATATATTTT. J is TRBJ1-3 and V is TRBV10-3, with 7 bases aligning to TRBD1. V gave up 0 bases and J gave up 0 bases; unmatched junction bases: 5. CDR3 length: 17 residues. Germline loops: CDR1 ENHRY, CDR2 SYGVKD.

This clone showed up just once. The CDR3 DNA reads as TGTGCCAGCAGCCCCATAGCGGGAGACTACGAGCAGTACTTC. This gives the protein CASSPIAGDYEQYF. The chain employs TRBV7-3 and TRBJ2-7, with TRBD2 matching over 9 bases. CDR1 is SGHTA, CDR2 FQGTGA, per germline. The V gene end was trimmed by 5 bases and the J gene end by 3 bases; junction bases not matched to a gene: 5. CDR3 length: 14 residues. Full variable domain (rest looked up from reference TRBV7-3 and TRBJ2-7): GAGVSQTPSNKVTEKGKYVELRCDPISGHTALYWYRQSLGQGPEFLIYFQGTGAADDSGLPNDRFFAVRPEGSVSTLKIQRTERGDSAVYLCASSPIAGDYEQYFGPGTRLTVT.

The chain is built from TRBV9 and TRBJ2-5; D perhaps matches TRBD2 (7 bases). Germline lookup yields CDR1 SGDLS and CDR2 YYNGEE. The V gene lost 3 bases and the J gene lost 5 bases, with 11 bases spanning the gap. The CDR3 is 13 amino acids. The DNA of the CDR3 is TGTGCCAGCAGCGGGGGGGGCCGCGAGACCCAGTACTTC. This encodes CASSGGGRETQYF.

The J gene is TRBJ1-1, the V gene TRBV6-1; D may be TRBD1 (6 bases). The CDR3 is 15 amino acids. The V gene's germline CDR1 is MNHNS and CDR2 SASEGT. V dropped 2 bases and J dropped 0 bases, with 10 bases sitting between them. The CDR3 loop is CASSEWTDVNTEAFF. The CDR3 DNA is TGTGCCAGCAGTGAATGGACAGACGTGAACACTGAAGCTTTCTTT.

The J gene is TRBJ2-1, the V gene TRBV10-1; 9 bases align to TRBD1. The CDR3 extends over 14 amino acids. Germline CDR1 WNHNN, CDR2 SYGVQD (reference sequence). The trim removed 6 bases at V and 10 bases at J, leaving 10 bases unmatched. The chain's CDR3 is CASSPGQGFDEQFF. The CDR3 nucleotides read TGCGCCAGCAGCCCGGGACAGGGCTTTGACGAGCAGTTCTTC.

V and J are TRBV28 and TRBJ2-3; D remains ambiguous. Trimming cost V 6 bases and J 2 bases, with 3 bases left between them. The CDR3 extends over 11 amino acids. The germline V gene has CDR1 MDHEN and CDR2 SYDVKM. For the CDR3, the DNA is TGTGCCAGCAGCCTCACAGATACGCAGTATTTT. It codes for CASSLTDTQYF.